A selection of T cell receptor beta chains follows, all from one sample in a study of vaccination and CD4 T cells after COVID-19. These receptors are not linked to any known antigen. A single record per CDR3 protein comes from TCRdb applying MiXCR to the PCR reads. The table shows 7,000 to 8,500 distinct CDR3 sequences, with around 40% occurring only once. Sequencing was carried out using CD4+ T cells from blood, cultured in vitro. Source of these receptors: a human donor in good health. Each CDR3 is given with its conserved first and last residue. The D gene is left open where the match is weak. Rows give clone size only sometimes, using once, few, many, or a class for an expanded clone.

TRBV11-2,16,NA,TRBJ2-3,few,CASSLLLWASTDTQYF,TGTGCCAGCAGCTTATTGTTGTGGGCTAGCACAGATACGCAGTATTTT
TRBV7-8,15,TRBD2,TRBJ2-1,few,CASSLGLASYNEQFF,TGTGCCAGCAGCTTAGGACTAGCGAGTTACAATGAGCAGTTCTTC
TRBV6-1,16,TRBD1,TRBJ2-2,NA,CASKTPGQPNTGELFF,TGTGCCAGCAAGACACCGGGACAGCCGAACACCGGGGAGCTGTTTTTT
TRBV4-1,14,TRBD1,TRBJ1-1,NA,CASSQEDRANEAFF,TGCGCCAGCAGCCAAGAGGACAGGGCAAACGAAGCTTTCTTT
TRBV30,14,NA,TRBJ2-3,few,CAWAGPPSTDTQYF,TGTGCCTGGGCGGGACCACCTAGCACAGATACGCAGTATTTT
TRBV28,18,TRBD2,TRBJ2-7,few,CASSPPLDATSFRYEQYF,TGTGCCAGCAGTCCACCCCTAGATGCGACTAGCTTTCGCTACGAGCAGTACTTC
TRBV7-8,16,TRBD2,TRBJ2-5,few,CASSLDLAGGRETQYF,TGTGCCAGCAGCTTAGACCTAGCGGGAGGGAGGGAGACCCAGTACTTC
TRBV19,14,TRBD1,TRBJ1-4,once,CASSTTGGSEKLFF,TGTGCCAGTAGTACGACAGGGGGGAGTGAAAAACTGTTTTTT
TRBV2,15,TRBD1,TRBJ1-1,NA,CANPSPQGANTEAFF,TGTGCCAACCCGTCGCCACAGGGGGCGAACACTGAAGCTTTCTTT
TRBV2,12,NA,TRBJ1-2,NA,CASRGEDYGYTF,TGTGCCAGCAGGGGGGAGGACTATGGCTACACCTTC
TRBV27,13,NA,TRBJ2-7,NA,CASSLLLESEQYF,TGTGCCAGCAGTTTACTCCTTGAGAGCGAGCAGTACTTC
TRBV27,12,NA,TRBJ2-1,NA,CASSWGFGKQFF,TGTGCCAGCAGTTGGGGGTTTGGGAAGCAGTTCTTC
TRBV19,14,NA,TRBJ1-5,NA,CASSIGGDFQPQHF,TGTGCCAGTAGCATCGGGGGGGATTTTCAGCCCCAGCATTTT
TRBV27,13,NA,TRBJ1-6,few,CASSVSLFSPLHF,TGTGCCAGCAGTGTGAGTTTATTTTCACCCCTCCACTTT
TRBV20-1,15,NA,TRBJ1-2,NA,CSARAQTNQDYGYTF,TGCAGTGCTAGAGCCCAGACAAATCAAGACTATGGCTACACCTTC
TRBV6-2/TRBV6-3,16,NA,TRBJ1-5,few,CASNTPLGRTNQPQHF,TGTGCCAGCAATACACCCCTGGGCAGGACCAATCAGCCCCAGCATTTT
TRBV7-2,15,TRBD1,TRBJ2-5,few,CASSLSGTGGGTQYF,TGTGCCAGCAGCTTAAGCGGGACAGGGGGTGGGACCCAGTACTTC
TRBV20-1,16,NA,TRBJ1-6,few,CSARDGSGPYNSPLHF,TGCAGTGCTAGAGATGGGTCAGGGCCATATAATTCACCCCTCCACTTT
TRBV7-9,13,NA,TRBJ2-5,medium-sized,CASSLADQVTQYF,TGTGCCAGCAGCTTAGCCGATCAAGTGACCCAGTACTTC
TRBV5-1,14,NA,TRBJ2-7,NA,CASSLDPTGYEQYF,TGCGCCAGCAGCTTGGACCCCACAGGTTACGAGCAGTACTTC
TRBV24-1,14,TRBD1,TRBJ2-5,medium-sized,CATTDRGQAGTQYF,TGTGCCACCACCGATCGGGGACAGGCGGGGACCCAGTACTTC
TRBV6-1,14,NA,TRBJ2-1,NA,CASSRISTYNEQFF,TGTGCCAGCTCCCGGATATCCACCTACAATGAGCAGTTCTTC
TRBV5-6,13,TRBD1,TRBJ1-2,NA,CASSPGQNYGYTF,TGTGCCAGCAGCCCGGGACAGAACTATGGCTACACCTTC
TRBV20-1,16,NA,TRBJ1-2,few,CSASRTGQDMNYGYTF,TGCAGTGCTAGCCGAACGGGGCAGGATATGAACTATGGCTACACCTTC
TRBV19,15,NA,TRBJ1-2,few,CASSIRRTRVGSYTF,TGTGCCAGTAGTATCCGAAGGACCAGGGTTGGGAGCTACACCTTC
TRBV25-1,14,TRBD2,TRBJ2-2,NA,CASGLAGITGELFF,TGTGCCTCCGGACTAGCGGGAATCACCGGGGAGCTGTTTTTT
TRBV6-5,16,TRBD1,TRBJ1-2,medium-sized,CASSYVRTGGNYGYTF,TGTGCCAGCAGTTACGTCCGGACAGGGGGGAACTATGGCTACACCTTC
TRBV12-3/TRBV12-4,15,TRBD1,TRBJ2-7,few,CASSFTGQDRYEQYF,TGTGCCAGCAGTTTTACAGGACAGGACCGCTACGAGCAGTACTTC
TRBV19,14,NA,TRBJ1-5,few,CASSSQPSNQPQHF,TGTGCCAGTAGTTCCCAGCCTAGCAATCAGCCCCAGCATTTT
TRBV28,12,NA,TRBJ2-7,NA,CASRPATYEQYF,TGTGCCAGCAGGCCAGCTACCTACGAGCAGTACTTC
TRBV7-6,16,TRBD2,TRBJ2-7,NA,CASSPRVRTSLGEQYF,TGTGCCAGCAGCCCCCGTGTCCGGACTAGCCTGGGCGAGCAGTACTTC
TRBV6-1,12,NA,TRBJ2-7,few,CASARDNYEQYF,TGTGCCAGCGCACGGGACAACTACGAGCAGTACTTC
TRBV6-1,16,TRBD2,TRBJ2-7,few,CASSTLSGGATYEQYF,TGTGCCAGCAGTACACTAAGCGGGGGGGCCACCTACGAGCAGTACTTC
TRBV12-3/TRBV12-4,17,NA,TRBJ2-1,NA,CASSLRSGGQPSNEQFF,TGTGCCAGCAGTCTTAGGAGTGGGGGACAACCCTCCAATGAGCAGTTCTTC
TRBV14,14,NA,TRBJ2-3,NA,CASSRTLGTDTQYF,TGTGCCAGCAGCCGGACCCTTGGGACAGATACGCAGTATTTT
TRBV11-2,18,NA,TRBJ1-1,few,CASSLRLGLGTANTEAFF,TGTGCCAGCAGCTTACGACTCGGCCTCGGGACGGCGAACACTGAAGCTTTCTTT
TRBV20-1,15,TRBD2,TRBJ2-7,NA,CSATSGGASSYEQYF,TGCAGTGCTACCTCCGGGGGGGCAAGCTCCTACGAGCAGTACTTC
TRBV5-1,17,NA,TRBJ2-3,NA,CATRKWGPGASTDTQYF,TGCGCCACCCGTAAATGGGGACCCGGAGCCAGCACAGATACGCAGTATTTT
TRBV20-1,13,NA,TRBJ2-2,NA,CSVLGGSEGELFF,TGCAGTGTACTGGGCGGATCCGAGGGGGAGCTGTTTTTT
TRBV12-3/TRBV12-4,13,NA,TRBJ2-7,NA,CASSWAASYEQYF,TGTGCCAGCAGCTGGGCAGCCTCCTACGAGCAGTACTTC
TRBV7-2,16,NA,TRBJ1-1,few,CASSLESGPLPTEAFF,TGTGCCAGCAGCTTAGAATCGGGGCCCCTTCCCACTGAAGCTTTCTTT
TRBV6-2/TRBV6-3,15,TRBD1,TRBJ1-6,NA,CASNPLDRDGSPLHF,TGTGCCAGCAATCCCCTGGACAGGGATGGTTCACCCCTCCACTTT
TRBV11-3,13,TRBD2,TRBJ2-1,NA,CASSWTSGSEQFF,TGTGCCAGCAGCTGGACTAGCGGGAGTGAGCAGTTCTTC
TRBV6-1,16,TRBD2,TRBJ2-1,NA,CASRRLAGSSYNEQFF,TGTGCCAGCAGAAGACTAGCGGGAAGCTCCTACAATGAGCAGTTCTTC
TRBV30,11,NA,TRBJ2-7,few,CAWKMAYEQYF,TGTGCCTGGAAGATGGCCTACGAGCAGTACTTC
TRBV6-5,12,NA,TRBJ1-6,few,CASSFRNSPLHF,TGTGCCAGCAGTTTCAGGAATTCACCCCTCCACTTT
TRBV20-1,15,NA,TRBJ2-3,few,CSASGGRGQLYTQYF,TGCAGTGCTAGTGGGGGGAGGGGACAACTTTATACGCAGTATTTT
TRBV6-2/TRBV6-3,17,TRBD2,TRBJ2-2,NA,CASSPRLAGEGTGELFF,TGTGCCAGCAGTCCAAGGCTGGCGGGGGAGGGCACCGGGGAGCTGTTTTTT
TRBV6-1,16,TRBD1,TRBJ1-2,few,CASSPGDRGPYYGYTF,TGTGCCAGCAGTCCCGGGGACAGGGGACCTTACTATGGCTACACCTTC
TRBV7-9,14,NA,TRBJ1-5,NA,CASSLAGTNQPQHF,TGTGCCAGCAGCTTAGCCGGAACCAATCAGCCCCAGCATTTT
TRBV6-5,16,TRBD1,TRBJ1-1,few,CASSLKTGTGNTEAFF,TGTGCCAGCAGTTTAAAAACCGGGACAGGAAATACTGAAGCTTTCTTT
TRBV27,14,TRBD1,TRBJ2-7,NA,CASSLQDRVYEQYF,TGTGCCAGCAGTTTGCAGGACAGGGTGTACGAGCAGTACTTC
TRBV5-5,16,NA,TRBJ1-5,NA,CASSLMGGDSNQPQHF,TGTGCCAGCAGCTTGATGGGGGGAGATAGCAATCAGCCCCAGCATTTT
TRBV19,14,NA,TRBJ1-5,NA,CASRGYGGNQPQHF,TGTGCCAGTAGAGGGTACGGGGGCAATCAGCCCCAGCATTTT